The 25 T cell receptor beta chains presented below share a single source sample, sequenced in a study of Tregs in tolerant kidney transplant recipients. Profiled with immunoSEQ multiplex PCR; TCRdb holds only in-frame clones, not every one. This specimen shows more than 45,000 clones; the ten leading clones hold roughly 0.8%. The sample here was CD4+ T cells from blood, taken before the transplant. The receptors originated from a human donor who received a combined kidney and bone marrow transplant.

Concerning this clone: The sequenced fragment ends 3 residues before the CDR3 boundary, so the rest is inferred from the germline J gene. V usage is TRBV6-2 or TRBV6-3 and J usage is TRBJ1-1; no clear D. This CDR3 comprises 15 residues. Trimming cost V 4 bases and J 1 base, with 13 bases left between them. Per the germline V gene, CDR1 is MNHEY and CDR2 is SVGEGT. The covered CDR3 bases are TGTGCCAGCAGTTCCCGGCGGTCTGGGAACACTGAA. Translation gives CASSSRRSGNTE. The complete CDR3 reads CASSSRRSGNTEAFF.

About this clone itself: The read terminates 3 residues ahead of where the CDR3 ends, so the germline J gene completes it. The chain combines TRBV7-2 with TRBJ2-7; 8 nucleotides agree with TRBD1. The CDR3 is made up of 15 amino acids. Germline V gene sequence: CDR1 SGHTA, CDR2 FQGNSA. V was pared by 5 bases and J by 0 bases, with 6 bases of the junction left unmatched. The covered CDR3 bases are TGTGCCAGCAGCCTACGGACAGGGAGCTCCTACGAG. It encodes CASSLRTGSSYE. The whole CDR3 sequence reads CASSLRTGSSYEQYF. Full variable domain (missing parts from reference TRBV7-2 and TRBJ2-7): GAGVSQSPSNKVTEKGKDVELRCDPISGHTALYWYRQSLGQGLEFLIYFQGNSAPDKSGLPSDRFSAERTGGSVSTLTIQRTQQEDSAVYLCASSLRTGSSYEQYFGPGTRLTVT.

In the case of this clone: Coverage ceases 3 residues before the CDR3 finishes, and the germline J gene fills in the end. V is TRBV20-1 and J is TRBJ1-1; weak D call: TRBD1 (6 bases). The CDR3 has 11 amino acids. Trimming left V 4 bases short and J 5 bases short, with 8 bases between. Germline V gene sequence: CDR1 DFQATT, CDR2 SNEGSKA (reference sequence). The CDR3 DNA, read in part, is TGCAGTGCTAAGGGGGGGACTGAA. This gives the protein CSAKGGTE. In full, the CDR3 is CSAKGGTEAFF.

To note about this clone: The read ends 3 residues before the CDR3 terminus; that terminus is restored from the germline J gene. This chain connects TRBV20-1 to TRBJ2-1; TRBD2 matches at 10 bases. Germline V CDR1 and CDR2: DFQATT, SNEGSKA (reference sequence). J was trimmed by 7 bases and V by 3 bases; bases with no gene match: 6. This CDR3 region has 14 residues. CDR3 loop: CSASLAGVWNEQFF. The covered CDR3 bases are TGCAGTGCTAGCCTAGCGGGAGTTTGGAATGAG.

The sequenced part of the CDR3 DNA is TGTGCCAGTAGTACGAACAGGGTTTTAGGAGGCGGGAACACTGAA. It translates to CASSTNRVLGGGNTE. The CDR3 reads in full as CASSTNRVLGGGNTEAFF. The V and J genes are TRBV19 and TRBJ1-1, with TRBD1 as a possible D gene (6 bases). Read coverage stops 3 residues before the CDR3 terminus; the germline J gene supplies the remainder. This CDR3 region has 18 residues. Trimming shortened V by 4 bases and J by 1 base, and 22 bases separated the two germline ends. Germline-derived CDR1 and CDR2 are LNHDA and SQIVND (reference sequence).

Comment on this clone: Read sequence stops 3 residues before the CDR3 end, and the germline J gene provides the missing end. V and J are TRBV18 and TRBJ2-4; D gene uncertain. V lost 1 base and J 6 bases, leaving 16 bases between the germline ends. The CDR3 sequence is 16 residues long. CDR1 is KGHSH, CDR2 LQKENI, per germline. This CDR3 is CASSPLILEVGNIQYF. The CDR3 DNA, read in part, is TGTGCCAGCTCACCACTCATCCTAGAAGTGGGAAACATT.

CDR3: CSAMTSGIEQFF. The covered CDR3 bases are TGCAGTGCAATGACTAGCGGGATTGAG. J is TRBJ2-1 and V is TRBV20-1, with 11 bases aligning to TRBD2. Coverage ceases 3 residues before the CDR3 finishes, and the germline J gene fills in the end. Germline CDR1 is DFQATT and CDR2 is SNEGSKA (reference sequence). CDR3 length: 12 amino acids. The ends lost 6 bases at V and 9 bases at J; junction bases unmatched: 4.

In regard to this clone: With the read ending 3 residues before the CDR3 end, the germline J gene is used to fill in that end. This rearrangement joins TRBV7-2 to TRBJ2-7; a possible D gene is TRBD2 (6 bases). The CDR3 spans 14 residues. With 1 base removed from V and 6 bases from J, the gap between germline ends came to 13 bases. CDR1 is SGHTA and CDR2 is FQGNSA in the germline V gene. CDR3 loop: CASSLDGGVGEQYF. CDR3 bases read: TGTGCCAGCAGCTTAGATGGCGGGGTTGGCGAG. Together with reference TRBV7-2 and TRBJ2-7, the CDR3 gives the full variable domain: GAGVSQSPSNKVTEKGKDVELRCDPISGHTALYWYRQSLGQGLEFLIYFQGNSAPDKSGLPSDRFSAERTGGSVSTLTIQRTQQEDSAVYLCASSLDGGVGEQYFGPGTRLTVT.

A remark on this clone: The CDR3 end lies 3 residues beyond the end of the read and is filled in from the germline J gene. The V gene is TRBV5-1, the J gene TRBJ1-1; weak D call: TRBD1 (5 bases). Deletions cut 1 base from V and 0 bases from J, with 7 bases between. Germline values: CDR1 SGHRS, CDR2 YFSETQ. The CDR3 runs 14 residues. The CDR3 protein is CASSLWGMNTEAFF. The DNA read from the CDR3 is TGCGCCAGCAGCTTGTGGGGCATGAACACTGAA.

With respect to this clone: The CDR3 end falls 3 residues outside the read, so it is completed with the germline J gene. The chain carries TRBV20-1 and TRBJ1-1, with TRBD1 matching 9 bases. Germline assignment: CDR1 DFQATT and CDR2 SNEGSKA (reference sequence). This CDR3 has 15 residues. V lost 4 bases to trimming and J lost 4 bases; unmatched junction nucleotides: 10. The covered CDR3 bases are TGCAGTGCTAAAAACAGGGGGCCAGATTCCACTGAA. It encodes CSAKNRGPDSTE. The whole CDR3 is CSAKNRGPDSTEAFF.

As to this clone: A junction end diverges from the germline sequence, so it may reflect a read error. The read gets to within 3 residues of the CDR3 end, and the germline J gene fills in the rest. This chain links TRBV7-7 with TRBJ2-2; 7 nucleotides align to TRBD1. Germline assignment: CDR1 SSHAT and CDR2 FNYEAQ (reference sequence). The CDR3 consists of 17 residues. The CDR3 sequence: CASSRNTQTGKAGELFF. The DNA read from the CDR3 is TGTGCTAGCAGCCGTAATACACAGACAGGGAAAGCCGGGGAG.

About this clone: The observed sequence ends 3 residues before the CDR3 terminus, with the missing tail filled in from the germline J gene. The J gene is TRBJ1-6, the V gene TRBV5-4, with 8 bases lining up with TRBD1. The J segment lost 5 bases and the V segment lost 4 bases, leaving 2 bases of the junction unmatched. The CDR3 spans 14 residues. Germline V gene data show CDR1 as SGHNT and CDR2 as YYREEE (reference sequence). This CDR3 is CASSKGQDNSPLHF. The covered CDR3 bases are TGTGCCAGCAGCAAGGGACAGGATAATTCACCC.

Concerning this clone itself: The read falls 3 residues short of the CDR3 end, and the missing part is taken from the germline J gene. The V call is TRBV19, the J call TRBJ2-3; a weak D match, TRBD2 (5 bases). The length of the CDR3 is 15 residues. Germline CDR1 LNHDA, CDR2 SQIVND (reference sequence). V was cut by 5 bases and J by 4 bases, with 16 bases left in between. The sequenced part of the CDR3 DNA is TGTGCCAGTAGTGAAAGCGGCCTTGCGGCAGATACG. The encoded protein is CASSESGLAADT. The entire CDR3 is CASSESGLAADTQYF.

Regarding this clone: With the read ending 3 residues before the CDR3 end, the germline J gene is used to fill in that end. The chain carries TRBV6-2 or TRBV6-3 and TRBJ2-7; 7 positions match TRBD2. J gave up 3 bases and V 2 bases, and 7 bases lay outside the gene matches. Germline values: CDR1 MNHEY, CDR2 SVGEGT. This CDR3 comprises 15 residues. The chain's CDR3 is CASSYELAELYEQYF. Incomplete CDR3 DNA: TGTGCCAGCAGTTACGAGCTAGCGGAACTCTACGAG.

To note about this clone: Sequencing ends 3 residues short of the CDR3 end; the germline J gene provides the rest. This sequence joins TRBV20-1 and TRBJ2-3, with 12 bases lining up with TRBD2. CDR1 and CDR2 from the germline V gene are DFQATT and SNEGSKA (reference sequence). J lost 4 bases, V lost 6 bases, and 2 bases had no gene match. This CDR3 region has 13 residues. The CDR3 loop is CSAGLAGSDTQYF. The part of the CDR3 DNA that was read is TGCAGTGCCGGACTAGCGGGATCAGATACG.

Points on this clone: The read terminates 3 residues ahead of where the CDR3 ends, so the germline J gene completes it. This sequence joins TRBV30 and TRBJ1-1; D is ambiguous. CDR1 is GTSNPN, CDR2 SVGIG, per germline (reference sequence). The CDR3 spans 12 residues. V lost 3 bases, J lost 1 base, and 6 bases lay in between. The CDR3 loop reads CAWRVANTEAFF. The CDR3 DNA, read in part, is TGTGCCTGGAGGGTGGCGAACACTGAA.

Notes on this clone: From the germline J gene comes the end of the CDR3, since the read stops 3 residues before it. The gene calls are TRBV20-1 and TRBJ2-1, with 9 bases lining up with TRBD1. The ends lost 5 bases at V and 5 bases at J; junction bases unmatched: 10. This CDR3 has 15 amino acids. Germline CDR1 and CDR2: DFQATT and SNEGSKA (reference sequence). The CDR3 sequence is CSAGGGTGNHNEQFF. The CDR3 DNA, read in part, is TGCAGTGCTGGGGGGGGGACAGGGAACCACAATGAG.

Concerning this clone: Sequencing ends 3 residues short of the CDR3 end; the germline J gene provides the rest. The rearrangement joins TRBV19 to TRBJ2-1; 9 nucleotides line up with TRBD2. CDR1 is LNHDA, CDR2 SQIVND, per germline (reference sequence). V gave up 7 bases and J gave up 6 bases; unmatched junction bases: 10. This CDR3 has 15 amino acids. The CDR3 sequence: CASNTGLAFSNEQFF. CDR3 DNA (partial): TGTGCCAGTAATACAGGACTAGCGTTTTCCAATGAG.

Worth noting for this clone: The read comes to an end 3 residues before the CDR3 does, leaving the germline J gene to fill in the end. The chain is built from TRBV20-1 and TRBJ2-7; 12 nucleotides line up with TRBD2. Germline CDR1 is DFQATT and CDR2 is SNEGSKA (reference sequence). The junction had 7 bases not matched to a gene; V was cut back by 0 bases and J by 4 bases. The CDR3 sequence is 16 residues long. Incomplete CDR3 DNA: TGCAGTGCTAGAGATCGGACTAGCGGGGATATTTACGAG. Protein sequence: CSARDRTSGDIYE. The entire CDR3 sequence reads CSARDRTSGDIYEQYF.

The CDR3 sequence is CASSLARTRGQETQYF. The sequenced part of the CDR3 DNA is TGTGCCAGCAGCTTAGCCCGGACCAGGGGGCAAGAGACC. The V and J genes are TRBV7-2 and TRBJ2-5; 7 bases align to TRBD1. The read terminates 3 residues before the CDR3 end, so the remaining end is supplied by the germline J gene. This CDR3 is built from 16 residues. Germline V gene lookup returns CDR1 SGHTA and CDR2 FQGNSA. J was trimmed by 2 bases and V by 0 bases; bases with no gene match: 6.

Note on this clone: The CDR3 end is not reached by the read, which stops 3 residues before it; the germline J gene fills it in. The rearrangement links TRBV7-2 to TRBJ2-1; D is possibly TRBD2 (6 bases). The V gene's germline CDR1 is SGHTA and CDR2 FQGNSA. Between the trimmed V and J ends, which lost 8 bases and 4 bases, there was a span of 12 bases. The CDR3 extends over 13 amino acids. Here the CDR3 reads CASGSGLYNEQFF. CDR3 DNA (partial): TGTGCCAGCGGGAGCGGGCTGTACAATGAG.

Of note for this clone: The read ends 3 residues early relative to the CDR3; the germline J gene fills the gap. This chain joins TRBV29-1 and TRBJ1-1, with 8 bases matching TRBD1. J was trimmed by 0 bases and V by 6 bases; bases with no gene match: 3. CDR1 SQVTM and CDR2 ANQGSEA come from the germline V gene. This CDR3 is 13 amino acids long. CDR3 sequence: CSVRQGMNTEAFF. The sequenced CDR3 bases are TGCAGCGTCCGACAGGGGATGAACACTGAA.

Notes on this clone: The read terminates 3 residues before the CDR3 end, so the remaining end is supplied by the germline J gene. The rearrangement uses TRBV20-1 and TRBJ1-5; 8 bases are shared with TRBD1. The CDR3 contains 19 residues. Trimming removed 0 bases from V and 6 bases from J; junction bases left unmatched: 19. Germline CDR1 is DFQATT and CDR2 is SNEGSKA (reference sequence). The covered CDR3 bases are TGCAGTGCTAGAGATGTCGGGACAGGATTATTGTTCGGGGGTCAGCCC. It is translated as CSARDVGTGLLFGGQP. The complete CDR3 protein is CSARDVGTGLLFGGQPQHF.

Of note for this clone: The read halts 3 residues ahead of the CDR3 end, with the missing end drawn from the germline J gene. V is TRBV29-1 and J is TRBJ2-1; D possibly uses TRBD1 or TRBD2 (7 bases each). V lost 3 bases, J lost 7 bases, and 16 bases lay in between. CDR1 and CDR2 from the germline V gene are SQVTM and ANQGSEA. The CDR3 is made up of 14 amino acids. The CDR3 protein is CSVDPREGANEQFF. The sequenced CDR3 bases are TGCAGCGTTGACCCAAGGGAGGGGGCGAATGAG.

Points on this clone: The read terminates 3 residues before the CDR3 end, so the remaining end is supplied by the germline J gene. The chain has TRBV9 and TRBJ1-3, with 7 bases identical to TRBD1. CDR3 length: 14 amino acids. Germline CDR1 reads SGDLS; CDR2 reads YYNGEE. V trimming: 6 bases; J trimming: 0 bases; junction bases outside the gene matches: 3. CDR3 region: CASTGTDSGNTIYF. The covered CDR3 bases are TGTGCCAGCACCGGGACAGACTCTGGAAACACC.